These 18 T cell receptor beta chains share one sample of origin, sequenced in a study of blood T cell repertoires in COVID-19 (TCRdb year 2020). Libraries were made using the immunoSEQ multiplex PCR assay. The clones in this table, taken by TCRdb from immuneACCESS, are in-frame only. Not every clone is retained; where verified, under half of the shortfall comes from an unresolved V gene, and the cause of the rest is unknown. Recorded for this sample are approximately 210,000 clones; around 90% of them occurred a single time. Roughly 4.7% of the sample rests with the top ten. Sequencing was carried out using peripheral blood. Receptors were obtained from a human donor in a cohort sampled during active COVID-19.

The V gene is TRBV30, the J gene TRBJ2-3; weak D call: TRBD2 (5 bases). V lost 4 bases to trimming and J lost 14 bases, with 22 bases between them. Germline CDR1 and CDR2: GTSNPN and SVGIG (reference sequence). The CDR3 consists of 13 residues. CDR3 sequence: CAWTRPSSAKMYF. The CDR3 DNA sequence: TGTGCCTGGACCCGGCCAAGTAGCGCTAAAATGTATTTT.

This chain uses TRBV27 with TRBJ2-5; TRBD1 aligns across 9 bases. Germline V lookup: CDR1 MNHEY, CDR2 SMNVEV (reference sequence). V trimming: 6 bases; J trimming: 5 bases; junction bases outside the gene matches: 10. This CDR3 region has 15 residues. This CDR3 reads CASRQQGAFGETQYF. Written as DNA, the CDR3 is TGTGCCAGCAGACAACAGGGGGCCTTTGGTGAGACCCAGTACTTC.

The chain recombines TRBV3-1 (or the pseudogene TRBV3-2) with TRBJ1-1, with 8 bases aligning to TRBD1. CDR1 and CDR2 (germline): LGHDT, YNNKEL (reference sequence). CDR3 length: 16 amino acids. J lost 0 bases, V lost 4 bases, and 7 bases had no gene match. The CDR3, as DNA: TGTGCCAGCAGCCCCCCGCGGACAGGGATGAACACTGAAGCTTTCTTT. Its translation is CASSPPRTGMNTEAFF.

The V and J genes are TRBV5-4 and TRBJ2-7; 10 bases line up with TRBD2. The CDR3 covers 17 residues. Trimming took 1 base from V and 2 from J; bases not matched to a gene: 9. CDR1 and CDR2 (germline): SGHNT, YYREEE (reference sequence). The CDR3 loop is CASSLSPLTSGTYEQYF. The CDR3 coding sequence is TGTGCCAGCAGCTTGAGTCCCCTTACTAGCGGGACCTACGAGCAGTACTTC.

The chain employs TRBV7-8 and TRBJ2-2; D might be TRBD2 (6 bases). CDR1 SGHVS and CDR2 FQNEAQ come from the germline V gene. The CDR3 extends over 17 amino acids. V was shortened by 3 bases and J by 4 bases, with 18 bases between the two germline ends. CDR3 amino acids: CASSFSGGYSSTGELFF. CDR3 sequence (DNA): TGTGCCAGCAGCTTTTCTGGAGGGTATAGCAGCACCGGGGAGCTGTTTTTT.

This sequence joins TRBV5-4 and TRBJ2-3; 12 bases fit TRBD2. Germline V CDR1 and CDR2: SGHNT, YYREEE (reference sequence). The V gene end was trimmed by 5 bases and the J gene end by 3 bases; junction bases not matched to a gene: 1. CDR3 length: 14 amino acids. This CDR3 reads CASSGLAGTDTQYF. The CDR3 region has the DNA TGTGCCAGCAGTGGACTAGCGGGGACAGATACGCAGTATTTT.

This chain links TRBV5-1 with TRBJ2-5; D is ambiguous. The CDR3 sequence is 11 residues long. CDR1 is SGHRS and CDR2 is YFSETQ in the germline V gene. Trimming stripped 4 bases from V and 4 bases from J, with 5 bases between. The CDR3 loop is CASSVSETQYF. CDR3 coding DNA: TGCGCCAGCAGCGTATCAGAGACCCAGTACTTC.

The chain carries TRBV27 and TRBJ2-7; D might be TRBD2 (6 bases). CDR1 and CDR2 from the germline V gene are MNHEY and SMNVEV (reference sequence). CDR3 length equals 14 residues. V gave up 6 bases and J gave up 7 bases, with 19 bases separating them. The CDR3: CASSRETGATEQYF. The DNA of the CDR3 is TGTGCCAGCAGCCGAGAGACGGGAGCTACTGAGCAGTACTTC.

This chain connects TRBV18 to TRBJ1-1; D not certain. CDR3 length: 15 residues. The ends were cut back, 3 bases at V and 1 base at J, with 12 bases in the middle. CDR1 is KGHSH, CDR2 LQKENI, per germline. CDR3 DNA: TGTGCCAGCTCACCTGCACTATCGGGGAACACTGAAGCTTTCTTT. This gives the protein CASSPALSGNTEAFF.

The chain is built from TRBV7-9 and TRBJ1-3, with D perhaps matching TRBD1 (6 bases). Per the germline V gene, CDR1 is SEHNR and CDR2 is FQNEAQ (reference sequence). The V and J ends lost 5 bases and 0 bases respectively, with 14 bases between them. The CDR3 sequence is 16 residues long. CDR3 loop: CASSTRDTYSGNTIYF. In DNA form, the CDR3 reads TGTGCCAGCAGCACAAGGGACACCTACTCTGGAAACACCATATATTTT.

The chain carries TRBV7-5 and TRBJ1-1; the table's D call, TRBD1, has no DNA check behind it. TRBV7-5 is annotated as a pseudogene. This CDR3 is built from 17 residues. CDR3 in amino acids: CARSYRDRGRGGTEAFF. CDR3 in DNA: TGTGCCAGAAGCTACCGGGACAGGGGGCGAGGTGGCACTGAAGCTTTCTTT.

The rearrangement links TRBV16 to TRBJ2-4, with TRBD1 as a possible D gene (6 bases). Trimming took 5 bases from V and 4 from J, leaving 9 bases between them. This CDR3 is 13 amino acids long. Germline V CDR1 and CDR2: KGHSY, FQNENV. The CDR3: CASSTGTKNIQYF. CDR3 nucleotide sequence: TGTGCCAGCAGCACGGGGACAAAAAACATTCAGTACTTC.

In this sample, this clone turned up once. The chain uses TRBV6-5 and TRBJ1-6, with D possibly being TRBD1 (5 bases). The CDR3 has 14 amino acids. Trimming left V 6 bases short and J 1 base short, with 7 bases between. Germline CDR1 is MNHEY and CDR2 is SVGAGI. CDR3 residues: CASRRGSYNSPLHF. The DNA for the CDR3 is TGTGCCAGCAGGCGGGGGTCCTATAATTCACCCCTCCACTTT.

The rearrangement joins TRBV18 to TRBJ1-1, with 7 bases aligning to TRBD1. Germline V gene sequence: CDR1 KGHSH, CDR2 LQKENI. The CDR3 sequence is 14 residues long. V was pared by 6 bases and J by 0 bases, with 4 bases of the junction left unmatched. CDR3 amino acids: CASSRQGMNTEAFF. The CDR3 bases are TGTGCCAGCTCTCGACAGGGAATGAACACTGAAGCTTTCTTT.

The rearrangement joins TRBV19 to TRBJ1-5, with 9 bases matching TRBD1. CDR3 size: 15 residues. The germline V gene encodes CDR1 LNHDA and CDR2 SQIVND (reference sequence). Losses at the gene ends were 5 bases for V and 6 bases for J; bases not matched to a gene: 8. This CDR3 is CASSLQGALAQPQHF. CDR3 sequence (DNA): TGTGCCAGTAGTTTACAGGGGGCGCTTGCTCAGCCCCAGCATTTT.

In this sample, this clone turned up once. The V call is TRBV10-3, the J call TRBJ1-2; D is ambiguous. Germline assignment: CDR1 ENHRY and CDR2 SYGVKD. The CDR3 is 15 residues long. V was clipped by 0 bases and J by 4 bases, with 12 bases between them. The CDR3 DNA is TGTGCCATCAGTGAGTCGACCCAACCGGGCTATGGCTACACCTTC. It specifies CAISESTQPGYGYTF.

The rearrangement uses TRBV7-9 and TRBJ2-7; 14 bases line up with TRBD2. The CDR3 has 13 residues. From germline, CDR1 is SEHNR and CDR2 FQNEAQ (reference sequence). The ends lost 11 bases at V and 3 bases at J; junction bases unmatched: 3. CDR3 region: CAGGTSGSYEQYF. DNA for the CDR3: TGTGCCGGCGGGACTAGCGGGAGCTACGAGCAGTACTTC.

V and J are TRBV5-1 and TRBJ1-2; 8 nucleotides line up with TRBD1. V shed 4 bases, J shed 3 bases, and the junction held 5 bases outside the gene matches. The CDR3 runs 14 residues. Germline CDR1 is SGHRS and CDR2 is YFSETQ. CDR3 bases: TGCGCCAGCAGCCAGGGACAGGTGTACTATGGCTACACCTTC. Its protein product is CASSQGQVYYGYTF.